This TCR beta chain is from a study of shared clonotypes between healthy human individuals. The CDR3 has 13 residues. With 3 bases removed from V and 2 bases from J, the gap between germline ends came to 9 bases. Germline CDR1 SGHNT, CDR2 YYREEE (reference sequence). Source study methods: Filtering was not the same, since immunoSEQ gave junction-only sequences without quality scores. Data came from immunoSEQ multiplex PCR; TCRdb stores just in-frame clones and leaves some out. The V and J calls and clone size were taken over from that table, and D and trimming were inferred from the DNA. Of 1,500,000 or so clones detected, roughly 96% appear once; the ten largest clones hold 1% to 1.5%.

The TCR was taken from a man younger than 45 in good health. This sequence joins TRBV5-4 and TRBJ2-7; D ambiguous. What was sequenced was naive CD4+ T cells sorted from blood. The subset: CD45RA+ positively selected. The CDR3 coding sequence is TGTGCCAGCAGCTACACATCTGCCTACGAGCAGTACTTC. This encodes CASSYTSAYEQYF.